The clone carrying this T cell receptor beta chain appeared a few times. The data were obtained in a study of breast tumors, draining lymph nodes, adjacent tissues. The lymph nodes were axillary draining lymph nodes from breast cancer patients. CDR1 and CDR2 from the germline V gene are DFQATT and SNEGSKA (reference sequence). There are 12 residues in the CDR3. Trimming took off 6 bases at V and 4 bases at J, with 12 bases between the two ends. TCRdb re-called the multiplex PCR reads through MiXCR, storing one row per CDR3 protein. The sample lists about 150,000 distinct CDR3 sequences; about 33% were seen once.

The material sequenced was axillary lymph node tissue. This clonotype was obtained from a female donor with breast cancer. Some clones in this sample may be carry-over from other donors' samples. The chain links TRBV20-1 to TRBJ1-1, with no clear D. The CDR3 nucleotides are TGCAGTGCCCCCGCCCCGGGCACTGAAGCTTTCTTT. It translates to CSAPAPGTEAFF.